What follows are 30 T cell receptor beta chains derived from one specimen sequenced in a study of blood T cell repertoires in COVID-19 (dated by TCRdb to about 2020). Receptors were amplified or captured by the immunoSEQ multiplex PCR assay. TCRdb's version of the immuneACCESS table is confined to in-frame rearrangements and falls short of the full clone set. An unresolved V gene accounts for under half of the shortfall where checked; the remainder is of unknown origin. Here the sample has roughly 21,000 clones; around 89% occur a single time. Clones ranked in the top ten supply under 20% of the sample. Sequencing was performed on peripheral blood. These receptors were taken from a man aged 70-80 years with active COVID-19.

The rearrangement links TRBV6-1 to TRBJ1-2; D is unclear. Germline lookup yields CDR1 MNHNS and CDR2 SASEGT. V lost 0 bases to trimming and J lost 3 bases, with 14 bases between them. The CDR3 totals 16 residues. The CDR3 nucleotides read TGTGCCAGCAGTGAAGCAGTATGGGAGAGTTACTATGGCTACACCTTC. This sequence encodes CASSEAVWESYYGYTF.

This clone was recorded only once. The chain has TRBV5-8 and TRBJ2-7, with TRBD2 matching over 10 bases. The CDR3 runs 17 residues. Looked up from germline, CDR1 is SGHTS and CDR2 is YDEGEE. Germline trimming cut 4 bases from V and 6 bases from J; bases unmatched to any gene: 16. CDR3 sequence (DNA): TGTGCCAGCAGCCCCCGCTTGGGAGGGATAGCGGGAGGCGAGCAGTACTTC. As protein: CASSPRLGGIAGGEQYF.

The chain joins TRBV21-1 to TRBJ2-2; TRBD2, as called in the table, went unchecked against the DNA. TRBV21-1 is described as a pseudogene. The CDR3 extends over 21 amino acids. This chain's CDR3 is CASSLSRGRAYIYSNTGELFF. CDR3 sequence (DNA): TGTGCCAGCAGCCTCTCCCGCGGGAGGGCCTACATATACTCGAACACCGGGGAGCTGTTTTTT.

The chain joins TRBV27 to TRBJ2-4; D unclear. The CDR3 covers 14 residues. CDR1 MNHEY and CDR2 SMNVEV come from the germline V gene (reference sequence). V lost 5 bases and J 1 base, leaving 9 bases between the germline ends. As DNA, the CDR3 is TGTGCCAGCAGTCCCCAGATCGCCAAAAACATTCAGTACTTC. Its protein product is CASSPQIAKNIQYF.

This chain joins TRBV30 and TRBJ2-7, with D unresolved. V was cut by 0 bases and J by 5 bases, with 14 bases left in between. CDR1 GTSNPN and CDR2 SVGIG come from the germline V gene (reference sequence). The length of the CDR3 is 14 residues. The CDR3, as DNA: TGTGCCTGGAGTGTCCAAGCCTTTACTGACGAGCAGTACTTC. Its translation is CAWSVQAFTDEQYF.

The V and J genes are TRBV30 and TRBJ1-2; TRBD1 might be the D (5 bases). The CDR3 spans 12 residues. The V gene's germline CDR1 is GTSNPN and CDR2 SVGIG (reference sequence). V lost 2 bases and J lost 5, with 9 bases in between. The CDR3, as DNA: TGTGCCTGGAGTAAGTCAGGGTATGGCTACACCTTC. Translating it yields CAWSKSGYGYTF.

This chain joins TRBV16 and TRBJ1-1; no reliable D call. Per the germline V gene, CDR1 is KGHSY and CDR2 is FQNENV. Deletions cut 0 bases from V and 5 bases from J, with 10 bases between. CDR3 length: 14 amino acids. The CDR3: CASSQSSTRTEAFF. The CDR3 DNA reads as TGTGCCAGCAGCCAATCTAGCACGCGAACTGAAGCTTTCTTT.

This clone was counted a single time. The chain recombines TRBV5-1 with TRBJ1-5; perhaps TRBD1 as D (6 bases). The germline gives CDR1 SGHRS, CDR2 YFSETQ. V was clipped by 0 bases and J by 6 bases, with 13 bases between them. The CDR3 runs to 15 residues. This CDR3 reads CASSLEGGEGQPQHF. CDR3 coding DNA: TGCGCCAGCAGCTTGGAAGGGGGGGAGGGTCAGCCCCAGCATTTT.

In its sample, this clone was seen once. The CDR3 region is CASFSGGNSPLHF. The CDR3 coding sequence is TGTGCCAGCTTTTCGGGGGGGAATTCACCCCTCCACTTT. V and J are TRBV28 and TRBJ1-6, with D possibly TRBD1 on 5 matching bases. Between the trimmed V and J ends, which lost 8 bases and 7 bases, there was a span of 12 bases. Germline CDR1 and CDR2: MDHEN and SYDVKM. The CDR3 covers 13 residues.

The chain is built from TRBV18 and TRBJ2-7, with 9 bases that match TRBD1. Germline V CDR1 and CDR2: KGHSH, LQKENI. The CDR3 totals 15 residues. The trim removed 6 bases at V and 3 bases at J, leaving 9 bases unmatched. The CDR3 spells CASSVQQGAFYEQYF. The CDR3 nucleotides are TGTGCCAGCTCGGTCCAACAGGGGGCCTTCTACGAGCAGTACTTC.

J is TRBJ1-4 and V is TRBV19, with unresolved D. The CDR3 extends over 14 amino acids. Between the trimmed V and J ends, which lost 3 bases and 8 bases, there was a span of 13 bases. The germline gives CDR1 LNHDA, CDR2 SQIVND (reference sequence). This CDR3 reads CASSMGRSEEKLFF. The CDR3 DNA sequence: TGTGCCAGTAGTATGGGCCGAAGTGAAGAAAAACTGTTTTTT.

This chain connects TRBV11-3 to TRBJ2-7; 8 positions match TRBD1. The CDR3 is 14 residues long. J gave up 3 bases and V 0 bases, and 1 base lay outside the gene matches. Germline-derived CDR1 and CDR2 are SGHNT and YENEEA. CDR3 coding DNA: TGTGCCAGCAGCTTAGACGGACAGGGCTACGAGCAGTACTTC. As protein: CASSLDGQGYEQYF. Drawing the rest from reference TRBV11-3 and TRBJ2-7, the complete variable domain is EAGVVQSPRYKIIEKKQPVAFWCNPISGHNTLYWYLQNLGQGPELLIRYENEEAVDDSQLPKDRFSAERLKGVDSTLKIQPAELGDSAVYLCASSLDGQGYEQYFGPGTRLTVT.

The chain joins TRBV5-1 to TRBJ2-3, with 13 positions matching TRBD2. Germline CDR1 reads SGHRS; CDR2 reads YFSETQ. J was trimmed by 5 bases and V by 4 bases; bases with no gene match: 7. The CDR3 loop spans 16 amino acids. CDR3 region: CASSQGLAGMGDTQYF. The CDR3 coding sequence is TGCGCCAGCAGCCAGGGACTAGCGGGGATGGGAGATACGCAGTATTTT.

The chain couples TRBV11-2 to TRBJ2-3, with 7 nucleotides matching TRBD2. The germline CDR1 and CDR2 sequences are SGHAT and FQNNGV. This CDR3 spans 17 amino acids. V shed 5 bases and J 0 bases; nucleotides not matched to a gene: 11. The CDR3 here is CASSQAGLGTSTDTQYF. The CDR3 DNA reads as TGTGCCAGCAGCCAAGCGGGATTGGGTACTAGCACAGATACGCAGTATTTT.

This sequence joins TRBV5-4 and TRBJ2-1; no clear D. This CDR3 has 15 residues. The germline gives CDR1 SGHNT, CDR2 YYREEE (reference sequence). Trimming removed 0 bases from V and 3 bases from J, with 10 bases in between. DNA of the CDR3: TGTGCCAGCAGCTTGGATCTCCTAAACTACAATGAGCAGTTCTTC. This encodes CASSLDLLNYNEQFF.

V is TRBV2 and J is TRBJ2-7; 9 bases align to TRBD1. The V gene end was trimmed by 10 bases and the J gene end by 6 bases; junction bases not matched to a gene: 10. Germline V lookup: CDR1 SNHLY, CDR2 FYNNEI. This CDR3 spans 13 amino acids. The chain's CDR3 is CATTRDRVSEQYF. The CDR3 DNA sequence: TGTGCCACCACTAGGGACAGGGTAAGCGAGCAGTACTTC.

The gene calls are TRBV2 and TRBJ1-1; perhaps TRBD1 as D (6 bases). Deletions cut 10 bases from V and 3 bases from J, with 15 bases between. This CDR3 region has 13 residues. From germline, CDR1 is SNHLY and CDR2 FYNNEI. The CDR3 DNA is TGTGCCACCTCAGGACAGAGGTACACTGAAGCTTTCTTT. This translates into CATSGQRYTEAFF.

This clone was observed a handful of times. The chain recombines TRBV12-3 or TRBV12-4 with TRBJ2-1; the D is unclear. Trimming shortened V by 5 bases and J by 10 bases, and 12 bases separated the two germline ends. This CDR3 has 12 amino acids. CDR3 sequence reads: CASSRRSYEQFF. The CDR3 DNA reads TGTGCCAGCAGTCGCCGGAGTTACGAGCAGTTCTTC.

V and J are TRBV28 and TRBJ2-5, with 9 bases lining up with TRBD1. Losses at the gene ends were 3 bases for V and 4 bases for J; bases not matched to a gene: 6. CDR3 length: 15 amino acids. Looked up from germline, CDR1 is MDHEN and CDR2 is SYDVKM. The CDR3 loop is CASSFRDRVAETQYF. CDR3 nucleotide sequence: TGTGCCAGCAGTTTCCGGGACAGGGTCGCAGAGACCCAGTACTTC. The whole variable domain, filled in from reference TRBV28 and TRBJ2-5, reads DVKVTQSSRYLVKRTGEKVFLECVQDMDHENMFWYRQDPGLGLRLIYFSYDVKMKEKGDIPEGYSVSREKKERFSLILESASTNQTSMYLCASSFRDRVAETQYFGPGTRLLVL.

This sequence joins TRBV15 and TRBJ1-5; 9 nucleotides match TRBD1. V lost 4 bases, J lost 5 bases, and 9 bases stayed unmatched. CDR1 is LNHNV, CDR2 YYDKDF, per germline (reference sequence). The CDR3 runs 16 residues. The CDR3 region has the DNA TGTGCCACCAGCAAAACGGGACAGGGTGGCGATCAGCCCCAGCATTTT. It is translated as CATSKTGQGGDQPQHF.

V usage is TRBV11-2 and J usage is TRBJ2-3; 7 bases are a match to TRBD1. Germline trimming cut 1 base from V and 5 bases from J; bases unmatched to any gene: 9. CDR3 size: 16 residues. CDR1 and CDR2 (germline): SGHAT, FQNNGV. The CDR3 sequence is CASSLGINRGRDTQYF. Written as DNA, the CDR3 is TGTGCCAGCAGCTTAGGGATAAACAGGGGCAGAGATACGCAGTATTTT.

The chain joins TRBV6-5 to TRBJ2-7; TRBD1 agrees at 7 bases. V dropped 3 bases and J dropped 7; count of bases not matched to a gene: 6. Germline V gene sequence: CDR1 MNHEY, CDR2 SVGAGI. CDR3 length equals 13 residues. The CDR3 DNA reads TGTGCCAGCAGTTATTCGACAGGGCGAGAGCAGTACTTC. Protein sequence: CASSYSTGREQYF.

This chain uses TRBV2 with TRBJ2-1; 11 bases map to TRBD2. The CDR3 has 12 amino acids. Losses at the gene ends were 5 bases for V and 15 bases for J; bases not matched to a gene: 6. Germline V gene lookup returns CDR1 SNHLY and CDR2 FYNNEI. The DNA of the CDR3 is TGTGCCAGCAGTTCACTAGCGGGAGTGCTGTTCTTC. Translated: CASSSLAGVLFF.

This clone has only one observation. The chain uses TRBV6-5 and TRBJ2-3, with 7 nucleotides matching TRBD2. Germline CDR1 and CDR2: MNHEY and SVGAGI. CDR3 length: 14 amino acids. V trimming: 6 bases; J trimming: 8 bases; junction bases outside the gene matches: 11. CDR3 in amino acids: CASRWTGGDSTQYF. The CDR3 coding sequence is TGTGCCAGCAGATGGACTGGGGGGGACTCTACGCAGTATTTT.

The chain couples TRBV29-1 to TRBJ1-2; 7 positions match TRBD1. The CDR3 is made up of 12 amino acids. Germline trimming cut 7 bases from V and 8 bases from J; bases unmatched to any gene: 10. Germline assignment: CDR1 SQVTM and CDR2 ANQGSEA. The CDR3 DNA reads TGCAGCGGGAACAGGGGAGGTGACGGCTACACCTTC. Its translation: CSGNRGGDGYTF.

The genes are TRBV10-1 and TRBJ2-3; the match to TRBD2 covers 9 bases. The trim removed 6 bases at V and 0 bases at J, leaving 7 bases unmatched. Germline V gene sequence: CDR1 WNHNN, CDR2 SYGVQD (reference sequence). CDR3 length: 16 residues. This CDR3 reads CASSEMLAGSTDTQYF. CDR3 nucleotides: TGCGCCAGCAGCGAAATGCTAGCGGGGAGCACAGATACGCAGTATTTT.

The V gene is TRBV7-9, the J gene TRBJ1-2, with 8 positions matching TRBD1. Germline CDR1 SEHNR, CDR2 FQNEAQ (reference sequence). J lost 7 bases, V lost 9 bases, and 7 bases had no gene match. The CDR3 covers 12 residues. The CDR3 reads CASQQGAPGYTF. The CDR3 nucleotides read TGTGCCAGTCAGCAGGGGGCGCCTGGCTACACCTTC.

V usage is TRBV7-9 and J usage is TRBJ2-1; 8 bases align to TRBD2. This CDR3 contains 17 residues. Unmatched junction bases numbered 10, after V lost 1 base and J lost 5 bases. The germline CDR1 and CDR2 sequences are SEHNR and FQNEAQ (reference sequence). The CDR3 loop is CASSLGEAGARDNEQFF. CDR3 in DNA: TGTGCCAGCAGCTTAGGCGAAGCGGGGGCGAGAGACAATGAGCAGTTCTTC. The complete variable domain, with remaining parts taken from reference TRBV7-9 and TRBJ2-1, reads DTGVSQNPRHKITKRGQNVTFRCDPISEHNRLYWYRQTLGQGPEFLTYFQNEAQLEKSRLLSDRFSAERPKGSFSTLEIQRTEQGDSAMYLCASSLGEAGARDNEQFFGPGTRLTVL.

The rearrangement links TRBV7-8 to TRBJ2-1, with D tentatively TRBD1 (6 bases). Germline assignment: CDR1 SGHVS and CDR2 FQNEAQ. Trimming left V 2 bases short and J 13 bases short, with 18 bases between. CDR3 size: 14 residues. This CDR3 is CASSLREGDSPQFF. In nucleotides, the CDR3 is TGTGCCAGCAGCTTACGAGAGGGGGATTCCCCTCAGTTCTTC.

This chain connects TRBV11-2 to TRBJ2-5; D is uncertain. The CDR3 loop spans 11 amino acids. Germline lookup yields CDR1 SGHAT and CDR2 FQNNGV. Deletions cut 5 bases from V and 3 bases from J, with 4 bases between. The CDR3 nucleotides read TGTGCCAGCAGCATAAAAGAGACCCAGTACTTC. Protein sequence: CASSIKETQYF.